These T cell receptor beta chains were read from a single sample in a study of blood T cell repertoires in COVID-19. Clones were sequenced by immunoSEQ multiplex PCR, and TCRdb holds only the in-frame ones, with some missing. This table has about 190,000 clones, 70% to 85% appearing once. The sample comprised peripheral blood. These receptors all come from a man aged 45-65 years who had recovered from COVID-19. Each CDR3 is given with its conserved first and last residue. A D gene is named only where the DNA matches it firmly. Rows may omit the clone size; those that give it use once, few, many or a size class.

v_call	clone_size	d_call	j_call	cdr3_length	cdr3_nt	cdr3_aa
TRBV9	once	NA	TRBJ1-2	13	TGTGCCAGCAGCGTAGACGGTACCTATGGCTACACCTTC	CASSVDGTYGYTF
TRBV3-1/TRBV3-2	few	TRBD1	TRBJ1-4	15	TGTGCCAGCAGCCAGGAACCGGGACAGGGTAGAAAACTGTTTTTT	CASSQEPGQGRKLFF
TRBV7-3	NA	NA	TRBJ1-6	14	TGTGCCAGCAGCTTGGGACTAATGGGTTCACCCCTCCACTTT	CASSLGLMGSPLHF
TRBV6-1	NA	NA	TRBJ1-5	15	TGTGCCAGCAGTGAAAGCCCGGGAGCGGGTCAGCCCCAGCATTTT	CASSESPGAGQPQHF
TRBV6-4	NA	TRBD1	TRBJ2-7	13	TGTGCCAGCAGTGAGGGACAGGGAACCGAGCAGTACTTC	CASSEGQGTEQYF
TRBV18	NA	NA	TRBJ2-2	13	TGTGCCAGCACCTACGGGAACACCGGGGAGCTGTTTTTT	CASTYGNTGELFF
TRBV19	NA	TRBD1	TRBJ2-3	15	TGTGCCAGTAGTTCCGACAGGGGTTCCACAGATACGCAGTATTTT	CASSSDRGSTDTQYF
TRBV28	NA	NA	TRBJ1-2	14	TGTGCCACCACGGGAGGTGGCGGAATCTATGGCTACACCTTC	CATTGGGGIYGYTF
TRBV2	NA	NA	TRBJ1-2	12	TGTGCCAGCAGTGAACAGGGTAATGGCTACACCTTC	CASSEQGNGYTF
TRBV7-9	few	NA	TRBJ1-5	12	TGTGCCAGCAGCCGACCGGGGGGATCCCAGCATTTT	CASSRPGGSQHF
TRBV10-3	NA	TRBD2	TRBJ2-1	19	TGTGCCACTGAGGGGAATGTGGGACTAGCGGGAGGGGTCTCCAATGAGCAGTTCTTC	CATEGNVGLAGGVSNEQFF
TRBV21-1	NA	NA	TRBJ1-2	12	TGTGCCATCAATGGGACAGGGGAAAGGTACACCTTC	CAINGTGERYTF
TRBV25-1	once	NA	TRBJ1-6	13	TGTGCCAGCAGTTACAGCCGCTATTCACCCCTCCACTTT	CASSYSRYSPLHF
TRBV11-1	few	TRBD1	TRBJ2-2	14	TGTGCCAGCAGCTTCCAGGGGGTCCCCGGGGAGCTGTTTTTT	CASSFQGVPGELFF
TRBV24-1	NA	NA	TRBJ2-3	15	TGTGCCACCAGCGCCCGGACTGGTTCCACAGATACGCAGTATTTT	CATSARTGSTDTQYF
TRBV18	NA	TRBD2	TRBJ2-1	18	TGTGCCAGCTCACGGACCCTAGCGGGCCCGAGCTCCTACAATGAGCAGTTCTTC	CASSRTLAGPSSYNEQFF